A selection of T cell receptor beta chains follows, all from one sample in a study of monozygotic twins with inflammatory bowel disease. TCRdb re-analyzed the 5' RACE reads; it lists each CDR3 protein once, without DNA. Its listing shows over 110,000 distinct CDR3 sequences. Specimen: blood. The source of these receptors is a human donor with ulcerative colitis or Crohn's disease, or a healthy co-twin of an affected twin (not recorded which). CDR3s include the opening cysteine and the closing phenylalanine or tryptophan. Each record gives: V gene, CDR3 length, J gene, CDR3 protein.

>TRBV20-1|16|TRBJ2-1
CSALTSGESSYNEQFF
>TRBV7-2|15|TRBJ1-4
CASSLGQARNEKLFF
>TRBV6-1|16|TRBJ2-5
CASSRMTGTGLETQYF
>TRBV20-1|12|TRBJ1-2
CSALFQTEPLTF
>TRBV29-1|14|TRBJ2-5
CSVERGAIWETQYF
>TRBV4-3|13|TRBJ1-1
CASSQASWGKAFF
>TRBV7-9|14|TRBJ2-4
CASSLNSRGDIQYF
>TRBV7-8|15|TRBJ2-3
CASSTRTGNTDTQYF
>TRBV7-6|15|TRBJ2-7
CASSRTQGDSYEQYF
>TRBV6-1|15|TRBJ1-6
CASSVGTRWDSPLHF
>TRBV25-1|15|TRBJ2-7
CASSDLGTGGDEQYF
>TRBV5-1|14|TRBJ2-3
CASSSRDSTDTQYF
>TRBV20-1|15|TRBJ2-2
CSATSGGALGGELFF
>TRBV29-1|13|TRBJ2-2
CSFRTGVLGELFF
>TRBV19|14|TRBJ1-2
CASSIIRDSYGYTF
>TRBV29-1|14|TRBJ1-5
CSVAGQGRNQPQHF
>TRBV5-1|16|TRBJ2-1
CASSLSFASGGAKQFF
>TRBV29-1|14|TRBJ1-1
CSAQQGGGNTEAFF
>TRBV6-6|11|TRBJ2-5
CASRTLETQYF
>TRBV4-2|14|TRBJ1-1
CASSQVDRGTEAFF
>TRBV7-2|15|TRBJ2-7
CASSLVKGLANEQYF
>TRBV20-1|13|TRBJ1-1
CSAPGGTFTEAFF
>TRBV2|13|TRBJ1-2
CASRPGQGPGYTF
>TRBV5-1|16|TRBJ2-3
CASSPRPGGQADTQYF
>TRBV5-1|16|TRBJ2-3
CASSFLRGGITDTQYF
>TRBV10-3|14|TRBJ1-1
CAISESAVDTEAFF
>TRBV5-1|15|TRBJ1-5
CASSLGQGATQPQHF
>TRBV13|15|TRBJ2-7
CASSPDRGNSYEQYF
>TRBV6-5|12|TRBJ2-7
CASSRTLDREYF
>TRBV6-5|12|TRBJ1-2
CASSTLRGGYTF
>TRBV20-1|16|TRBJ2-3
CSAKNPGQGSTDTQYF
>TRBV27|17|TRBJ2-3
CASSWGLAGGPEDTQYF
>TRBV27|16|TRBJ2-5
CASSRSGGSYQETQYF
>TRBV12-3/TRBV12-4|15|TRBJ2-1
CASSFPTQGLHEQFF
>TRBV7-2|16|TRBJ2-2
CASSSYKRGGGGELFF
>TRBV7-2|14|TRBJ2-7
CASSLAPDSYEQYF
>TRBV11-2|15|TRBJ2-7
CASSLVRVSPYEQYF
>TRBV5-1|15|TRBJ2-2
CASSERTGGTGELFF
>TRBV12-3/TRBV12-4|13|TRBJ2-1
CASTPLSHNEQFF
>TRBV5-1|16|TRBJ2-3
CASSLPRDLSTDTQYF
>TRBV20-1|15|TRBJ2-3
CSARKQGARVDTQYF
>TRBV27|12|TRBJ1-6
CASSIYNSPLHF
>TRBV4-2|16|TRBJ1-2
CASSQENPGTYYGYTF
>TRBV30|11|TRBJ2-4
CAWGHKNIQYF
>TRBV18|16|TRBJ2-2
CASSSPNRGNAGELFF